Presented here are 25 T cell receptor beta chains from one specimen sequenced in a study of Ad26.COV2.S vaccination and SARS-CoV-2 variants. The protocol was immunoSEQ multiplex PCR, while the TCRdb copy is restricted to in-frame clones and leaves out a portion. The repertoire holds over 110,000 clones, roughly 90% seen once, with around 5% in the top ten. Sample: peripheral blood, taken after recovery from COVID-19. The receptors here all came from a human donor who had recovered from COVID-19.

V gene TRBV3-1 (or the pseudogene TRBV3-2) combines with J gene TRBJ2-3, with no clear D. The CDR3 consists of 13 residues. Germline CDR1 and CDR2: LGHDT and YNNKEL (reference sequence). Trimming took off 4 bases at V and 2 bases at J, with 7 bases between the two ends. The CDR3: CASSLDFTDTQYF. The CDR3 region has the DNA TGTGCCAGCAGCCTTGACTTCACAGATACGCAGTATTTT.

V gene TRBV5-4 combines with J gene TRBJ2-7, with D uncertain. Trimming took off 0 bases at V and 6 bases at J, with 10 bases between the two ends. This CDR3 spans 13 amino acids. Germline CDR1 SGHNT, CDR2 YYREEE (reference sequence). The CDR3: CASSLEVGSEQYF. The CDR3 region has the DNA TGTGCCAGCAGCTTGGAGGTTGGAAGCGAGCAGTACTTC.

The chain joins TRBV27 to TRBJ1-1, with 7 bases lining up with TRBD1. Germline-derived CDR1 and CDR2 are MNHEY and SMNVEV (reference sequence). The CDR3 has 13 amino acids. V lost 8 bases, J lost 3 bases, and 6 bases stayed unmatched. DNA for the CDR3: TGTGCCAGCCGGACAGGCCCTTACACTGAAGCTTTCTTT. It encodes CASRTGPYTEAFF.

The rearrangement links TRBV7-2 to TRBJ2-2; D call uncertain. CDR3 length: 14 residues. V lost 4 bases to trimming and J lost 5 bases, with 11 bases between them. Germline V lookup: CDR1 SGHTA, CDR2 FQGNSA. CDR3 loop: CASSSPVETGELFF. The DNA of the CDR3 is TGTGCCAGCAGCTCACCGGTGGAAACCGGGGAGCTGTTTTTT. The complete variable domain, with remaining parts taken from reference TRBV7-2 and TRBJ2-2, reads GAGVSQSPSNKVTEKGKDVELRCDPISGHTALYWYRQSLGQGLEFLIYFQGNSAPDKSGLPSDRFSAERTGGSVSTLTIQRTQQEDSAVYLCASSSPVETGELFFGEGSRLTVL.

The chain combines TRBV5-4 with TRBJ1-2; D not certain. The CDR3 has 12 residues. Trimming removed 0 bases from V and 5 bases from J, with 5 bases in between. Germline V gene sequence: CDR1 SGHNT, CDR2 YYREEE (reference sequence). In DNA form, the CDR3 reads TGTGCCAGCAGCTTGGTGGAGTATGGCTACACCTTC. As protein: CASSLVEYGYTF.

This clone is a singleton in its sample. The chain links TRBV20-1 to TRBJ2-5; TRBD1 or TRBD2 may be the D gene (5 bases each). V was clipped by 3 bases and J by 5 bases, with 13 bases between them. CDR3 length: 13 residues. CDR1 DFQATT and CDR2 SNEGSKA come from the germline V gene (reference sequence). The CDR3 DNA reads as TGCAGTGCTAGTAGCGTTGGGGGTGAGACCCAGTACTTC. Protein: CSASSVGGETQYF.

J is TRBJ2-1 and V is TRBV12-3 or TRBV12-4; D gene ambiguous. V shed 5 bases and J shed 4 bases, with 6 bases lying between them. The CDR3 loop spans 12 amino acids. For the CDR3, the DNA is TGTGCCAGCAGTCGACAATACAATGAGCAGTTCTTC. Translation: CASSRQYNEQFF.

In this sample, this clone turned up once. The rearrangement joins TRBV27 to TRBJ1-6; D is undetermined. V was pared by 0 bases and J by 7 bases, with 10 bases between. CDR1 and CDR2 (germline): MNHEY, SMNVEV (reference sequence). The CDR3 runs to 15 residues. CDR3 protein: CASSLSMMGNSPLHF. The CDR3 region has the DNA TGTGCCAGCAGTTTATCTATGATGGGGAATTCACCCCTCCACTTT.

J is TRBJ1-2 and V is TRBV30, with 10 bases identical to TRBD1. After removal of 4 bases from V and 1 base from J, the junction contained 6 bases not matched to a gene. This CDR3 has 15 residues. Germline V gene lookup returns CDR1 GTSNPN and CDR2 SVGIG (reference sequence). The CDR3, as DNA: TGTGCCTGGAAGGACAGGGGGTCGGTTAACTATGGCTACACCTTC. Encoded protein: CAWKDRGSVNYGYTF.

The gene calls are TRBV10-1 and TRBJ2-7; 9 nucleotides match TRBD1. The CDR3 runs to 14 residues. CDR1 and CDR2 from the germline V gene are WNHNN and SYGVQD (reference sequence). V dropped 0 bases and J dropped 5; count of bases not matched to a gene: 2. CDR3 bases: TGCGCCAGCAGTGAGTCACAGGGGGCCCACGAGCAGTACTTC. Its protein is CASSESQGAHEQYF.

This chain connects TRBV13 to TRBJ1-1; D is uncertain. The CDR3 has 12 amino acids. The V end was cut by 2 bases, the J end by 1 base, with 2 bases between. The germline V gene has CDR1 PRHDT and CDR2 FYEKMQ (reference sequence). CDR3 nucleotides: TGTGCCAGCAGCTTACAGAACACTGAAGCTTTCTTT. It specifies CASSLQNTEAFF.

In nucleotides, the CDR3 is TGTGCCAGCAGTTTCAGGAGGGAGGGCTATGGCTACACCTTC. Amino acid sequence: CASSFRREGYGYTF. This chain connects TRBV27 to TRBJ1-2; no clear D. Trimming took 3 bases from V and 4 from J, leaving 12 bases between them. The CDR3 length is 14 residues. From germline, CDR1 is MNHEY and CDR2 SMNVEV (reference sequence).

The chain uses TRBV6-2 or TRBV6-3 and TRBJ1-5; TRBD1 might be the D (5 bases). In germline, CDR1 is MNHEY, CDR2 SVGEGT. Trimming removed 2 bases from V and 6 bases from J, with 14 bases in between. The CDR3 covers 15 residues. The CDR3 sequence is CASSYRQKIGQPQHF. In nucleotides, the CDR3 is TGTGCCAGCAGTTACCGACAGAAAATAGGTCAGCCCCAGCATTTT.

This chain connects TRBV2 to TRBJ1-3; D is perhaps TRBD1 (5 bases). The length of the CDR3 is 13 residues. Trimming took off 9 bases at V and 0 bases at J, with 9 bases between the two ends. Germline values: CDR1 SNHLY, CDR2 FYNNEI. CDR3 protein: CASGGFSGNTIYF. The CDR3 DNA sequence: TGTGCCAGTGGGGGGTTCTCTGGAAACACCATATATTTT. The full variable domain, in which reference TRBV2 and TRBJ1-3 provide the parts outside the CDR3, is EPEVTQTPSHQVTQMGQEVILRCVPISNHLYFYWYRQILGQKVEFLVSFYNNEISEKSEIFDDQFSVERPDGSNFTLKIRSTKLEDSAMYFCASGGFSGNTIYFGEGSWLTVV.

The rearrangement uses TRBV11-2 and TRBJ2-1, with TRBD2 as a possible D gene (6 bases). V was cut by 3 bases and J by 4 bases, with 10 bases left in between. The germline CDR1 and CDR2 sequences are SGHAT and FQNNGV. The CDR3 is made up of 14 amino acids. The CDR3 sequence is CASSFYSGYNEQFF. CDR3 nucleotide sequence: TGTGCCAGCAGCTTTTATAGCGGATACAATGAGCAGTTCTTC. The whole variable domain, filled in from reference TRBV11-2 and TRBJ2-1, reads EAGVAQSPRYKIIEKRQSVAFWCNPISGHATLYWYQQILGQGPKLLIQFQNNGVVDDSQLPKDRFSAERLKGVDSTLKIQPAKLEDSAVYLCASSFYSGYNEQFFGPGTRLTVL.

The genes are TRBV6-6 and TRBJ1-4, with D hard to call. Germline V lookup: CDR1 MNHNY, CDR2 SVGAGI (reference sequence). The CDR3 covers 15 residues. V lost 0 bases, J lost 5 bases, and 10 bases lay in between. The CDR3 DNA follows: TGTGCCAGCAGTTACTCGCCGGGTTTAAATGAAAAACTGTTTTTT. This encodes CASSYSPGLNEKLFF.

The chain has TRBV4-3 and TRBJ2-3, with a tentative D call TRBD1 (5 bases). The CDR3 loop spans 16 amino acids. V lost 1 base and J 1 base, leaving 12 bases between the germline ends. CDR1 LGHNA and CDR2 YSLEER come from the germline V gene. The CDR3 reads CASSQAQIGGTDTQYF. The CDR3, as DNA: TGCGCCAGCAGCCAAGCCCAGATAGGGGGCACAGATACGCAGTATTTT.

The chain is built from TRBV5-1 and TRBJ2-4; no clear D. Trimming took off 2 bases at V and 3 bases at J, with 12 bases between the two ends. This CDR3 region has 15 residues. The germline V gene encodes CDR1 SGHRS and CDR2 YFSETQ. Written as DNA, the CDR3 is TGCGCCAGCAGCTTCTCCACGACAAACAAAAACATTCAGTACTTC. Protein sequence: CASSFSTTNKNIQYF.

This clone has a handful of counts. The chain has TRBV27 and TRBJ1-2, with 9 bases fitting TRBD1. The V gene's germline CDR1 is MNHEY and CDR2 SMNVEV (reference sequence). The CDR3 is 16 residues long. The V and J ends lost 5 bases and 8 bases, in that order; junction bases with no gene match: 15. The CDR3 sequence: CASSPYLGGQGVGYTF. Here the CDR3 DNA reads TGTGCCAGCAGTCCCTACCTCGGGGGACAGGGAGTCGGCTACACCTTC.

J is TRBJ2-7 and V is TRBV28, with TRBD1 identical over 7 bases. There are 15 residues in the CDR3. Germline CDR1 reads MDHEN; CDR2 reads SYDVKM. J was trimmed by 5 bases and V by 2 bases; bases with no gene match: 9. CDR3 amino acids: CASSLKDRLTDEQYF. The CDR3 coding sequence is TGTGCCAGCAGTTTAAAGGACAGGCTTACCGACGAGCAGTACTTC.

This clone occurred once. The J gene is TRBJ2-7, the V gene TRBV19; 8 bases are a match to TRBD1. This CDR3 spans 14 amino acids. Germline V gene data show CDR1 as LNHDA and CDR2 as SQIVND (reference sequence). V lost 1 base and J lost 6; bases outside the gene matches: 5. CDR3 bases: TGTGCCAGTAGTATAGGGACAGGGCACGGCGAGCAGTACTTC. It codes for CASSIGTGHGEQYF.

This rearrangement joins TRBV5-6 to TRBJ2-7; 11 nucleotides agree with TRBD1. V dropped 7 bases and J dropped 3; count of bases not matched to a gene: 0. This CDR3 has 12 amino acids. Germline V gives CDR1 SGHDT, CDR2 YYEEEE. CDR3 DNA sequence: TGTGCCAGCGGGACAGGGGGCTACGAGCAGTACTTC. The encoded protein is CASGTGGYEQYF.

The chain is built from TRBV28 and TRBJ2-5, with TRBD1 matching over 8 bases. This CDR3 is built from 15 residues. The V and J ends lost 3 bases and 1 base, in that order; junction bases with no gene match: 4. CDR1 and CDR2 (germline): MDHEN, SYDVKM. As DNA, the CDR3 is TGTGCCAGCAGTTTCCCGACAGGGGCCCAAGAGACCCAGTACTTC. It translates to CASSFPTGAQETQYF.

The V call is TRBV7-2, the J call TRBJ1-4; D remains unclear. In germline, CDR1 is SGHTA, CDR2 FQGNSA. The CDR3 length is 14 residues. V gave up 3 bases and J gave up 4 bases, with 9 bases separating them. The CDR3 DNA is TGTGCCAGCAGCTTTCGAGGGAATAATGAAAAACTGTTTTTT. It translates to CASSFRGNNEKLFF.

This chain joins TRBV18 and TRBJ2-6; 9 positions match TRBD2. Trimming removed 6 bases from V and 2 bases from J; junction bases left unmatched: 8. CDR1 and CDR2 from the germline V gene are KGHSH and LQKENI. This CDR3 spans 17 amino acids. The CDR3 sequence: CASSKEGLATGANVLTF. CDR3 DNA: TGTGCCAGCTCTAAAGAGGGACTAGCTACTGGGGCCAACGTCCTGACTTTC. The full variable domain, its missing parts supplied by reference TRBV18 and TRBJ2-6, is NAGVMQNPRHLVRRRGQEARLRCSPMKGHSHVYWYRQLPEEGLKFMVYLQKENIIDESGMPKERFSAEFPKEGPSILRIQQVVRGDSAAYFCASSKEGLATGANVLTFGAGSRLTVL.